This T cell receptor beta chain is from a study of T-cell reconstitution after alpha-beta-depleted transplantation in children. Unique molecular identifiers were incorporated during preparation of the TCRbeta library. TCRdb re-derived calls from the PCR reads in MiXCR, one entry per CDR3 protein. The sample has 200,000 to 250,000 distinct CDR3 sequences, 8% to 9.5% seen once. CDR1 is SQVTM, CDR2 ANQGSEA, per germline. After removal of 4 bases from V and 7 bases from J, the junction contained 3 bases not matched to a gene. The CDR3 is 12 residues long. This clonotype appeared a few times. The material sequenced was PBMCs from the stem cell graft donor, taken from the stem cell graft. The source is a human donor who donated a stem cell graft to a child with acute lymphoblastic leukemia. The genes are TRBV29-1 and TRBJ2-2; 7 bases line up with TRBD2. CDR3 DNA: TGCAGCGTTGTCCCGGGAGGCGGGGAGCTGTTTTTT. Its protein product is CSVVPGGGELFF.